One sample yielded the 10 T cell receptor beta chains listed below, sequenced in a study of blood T cell repertoires in COVID-19 (TCRdb year 2020). Libraries were prepared through the immunoSEQ multiplex PCR assay. The clones in this table, taken by TCRdb from immuneACCESS, are in-frame only. Not every clone is retained; where verified, under half of the shortfall comes from an unresolved V gene, and the cause of the rest is unknown. The sample yields about 73,000 clones; 89% were counted once. The top ten hold approximately 8.9% of the sample. Source material: peripheral blood. The receptors come from a man at least 80 years old with acute or convalescent COVID-19.

The chain employs TRBV18 and TRBJ2-7; tentative D call: TRBD1 (6 bases). Germline V lookup: CDR1 KGHSH, CDR2 LQKENI. This CDR3 contains 15 residues. Deletions cut 0 bases from V and 0 bases from J, with 9 bases between. CDR3 sequence (DNA): TGTGCCAGCTCACCACCAACAGGGAGCTCCTACGAGCAGTACTTC. Amino acids: CASSPPTGSSYEQYF.

The chain recombines TRBV19 with TRBJ1-1, with a tentative D call TRBD1 (5 bases). CDR1 LNHDA and CDR2 SQIVND come from the germline V gene (reference sequence). V gave up 6 bases and J gave up 9 bases, with 17 bases separating them. This CDR3 has 13 amino acids. CDR3 sequence: CASRFPGTGKAFF. As DNA, the CDR3 is TGTGCCAGTAGATTCCCCGGGACTGGGAAAGCTTTCTTT. The full variable domain, with the rest looked up from reference TRBV19 and TRBJ1-1, is DGGITQSPKYLFRKEGQNVTLSCEQNLNHDAMYWYRQDPGQGLRLIYYSQIVNDFQKGDIAEGYSVSREKKESFPLTVTSAQKNPTAFYLCASRFPGTGKAFFGQGTRLTVV.

A single count supports this clone. The chain uses TRBV24-1 and TRBJ1-3; no firm D call. The CDR3 loop spans 15 amino acids. V lost 3 bases to trimming and J lost 0 bases, with 8 bases between them. CDR1 KGHDR and CDR2 SFDVKD come from the germline V gene. CDR3 sequence (DNA): TGTGCCACCAGTGATCCCGGGGTCTCTGGAAACACCATATATTTT. It translates to CATSDPGVSGNTIYF.

The V gene is TRBV6-4, the J gene TRBJ2-1; D gene uncertain. V gave up 2 bases and J gave up 4 bases, with 12 bases separating them. This CDR3 has 15 residues. Germline V CDR1 and CDR2: MRHNA, SNTAGT. As DNA, the CDR3 is TGTGCCAGCAGTGACCGATTAGGCGGATACAATGAGCAGTTCTTC. Amino acids: CASSDRLGGYNEQFF.

This clone was seen once. The V and J genes are TRBV9 and TRBJ2-1, with TRBD2 identical over 7 bases. This CDR3 is 15 amino acids long. Germline assignment: CDR1 SGDLS and CDR2 YYNGEE. Trimming took 0 bases from V and 4 from J; bases not matched to a gene: 4. As DNA, the CDR3 is TGTGCCAGCAGCGTAGCGGGAGGACGATACAATGAGCAGTTCTTC. This encodes CASSVAGGRYNEQFF.

The chain couples TRBV5-1 to TRBJ2-7, with 9 bases that match TRBD1. The CDR3 length is 15 residues. The ends lost 4 bases at V and 6 bases at J; junction bases unmatched: 11. CDR1 is SGHRS and CDR2 is YFSETQ in the germline V gene. CDR3 nucleotide sequence: TGCGCCAGCAGCGACCCGGGACAGGGAGATCGCGAGCAGTACTTC. Residues: CASSDPGQGDREQYF.

This clone was detected a few times. The rearrangement joins TRBV12-3 or TRBV12-4 to TRBJ1-1, with 8 bases fitting TRBD1. V shed 6 bases and J 5 bases; nucleotides not matched to a gene: 5. The CDR3 is 13 amino acids. Here the CDR3 DNA reads TGTGCCAGCAGCCAACAGGGGGTTACTGAAGCTTTCTTT. Its protein is CASSQQGVTEAFF.

The rearrangement uses TRBV5-1 and TRBJ2-7; possibly TRBD1 for D (5 bases). V was pared by 0 bases and J by 2 bases, with 6 bases between. The CDR3 has 13 residues. Germline values: CDR1 SGHRS, CDR2 YFSETQ. CDR3 coding DNA: TGCGCCAGCAGCTTGGAGACAGCCTACGAGCAGTACTTC. Protein: CASSLETAYEQYF.

The V call is TRBV19, the J call TRBJ2-1; 9 bases line up with TRBD2. Germline V gene sequence: CDR1 LNHDA, CDR2 SQIVND (reference sequence). The CDR3 runs 18 residues. V lost 0 bases, J lost 7 bases, and 13 bases stayed unmatched. The DNA of the CDR3 is TGTGCCAGTAGTATAGATCGCCCCGGACTAGCGTTCCGGAATGAGCAGTTCTTC. Residues: CASSIDRPGLAFRNEQFF.

This chain uses TRBV15 with TRBJ1-5; no firm D call. V was shortened by 1 base and J by 6 bases, with 13 bases between the two germline ends. The CDR3 runs 15 residues. Germline-derived CDR1 and CDR2 are LNHNV and YYDKDF (reference sequence). In DNA, the CDR3 is TGTGCCACCAGCAGAGGTGAATCTGGGAGTCAGCCCCAGCATTTT. Its translation: CATSRGESGSQPQHF.